This T cell receptor (beta chain) comes out of a study of blood T cells in healthy people across ages (dated by TCRdb to about 2015). Study-level background: Template switching captured roughly one uniquely barcoded TCR beta cDNA molecule per two T cells in model experiments. Two additional independent replicas of 1 million unique cDNA reads from the same blood draw were analyzed for two donors (one aged 18 to 30 and one aged 80 or older). Donors were grouped into four age groups: young (average 16 years), middle-aged (39), aged (62) and long-lived (approximately 82). To track age-related changes in TCR beta repertoire diversity, the study relied on deep sequencing normalized with unique cDNA molecular identifiers. Donors of different ages were randomly distributed across sequencing lanes to avoid experimental bias. Findings and caveats that apply to the study as a whole: Observed TCR beta diversity per million T cells fell roughly linearly with age, and a significant reduction was already apparent by age around 36. Observed TCR beta diversity correlated strongly with the percentage of naive T cells measured by flow cytometry. Compared with the aged group, the long-lived group had more naive CD4+ T cells, fewer expanded clones and increased TCR diversity, a pattern suggesting age selection. Since profiling was done on bulk unsorted PBMCs, naive and antigen-experienced compartments could not be conclusively compared. The CMV infection status of donors was not known, potentially confounding age-related changes in expanded clonotypes. Total diversity estimates from one million sequenced T cells were considered lower bounds and underestimates.

The library was made by 5' RACE. The sample was run on an Illumina HiSeq 2500. A second PCR of about 6 to 11 cycles was run with a J-beta primer mix and a sample-barcoded 5' primer. A template-switch 5' adaptor carrying 12 random nucleotides introduced a unique molecular identifier onto each TCR beta cDNA molecule. At least 2.5 million CDR3-containing paired-end reads were obtained from each sample. All of the RNA was converted into first-strand cDNA using the Mint cDNA synthesis kit, with a TRBC-specific oligonucleotide serving as the primer. After uracil-DNA glycosylase treatment, a first 18-cycle PCR used universal primers M1SS and BC2_uni_R on all cDNA. The authors processed their data as follows. For normalization, 1 million high-quality reads, each with a distinct molecular identifier, were randomly selected from each sample. Reads with shared molecular identifiers were discarded instead of being binned into consensus sequences. CDR3 identification, clonotype clustering and error correction used MiTCR with a Q25 quality threshold and the strictest error-elimination algorithm. A nonparametric unseen species model with Euler transformation was used to estimate lower-bound total TCR beta diversity. TCRdb reanalyzed the raw reads on its own, using fastp at Q25 for trimming and MiXCR for clone calling, and kept in-frame beta chains. Each entry merges the rows of one CDR3 protein and shows their most common DNA and genes. The V and J calls follow TCRdb's processing rather than the paper's. The sample table shows over a million distinct CDR3 sequences, and 40% to 50% are seen once. The top ten constitute 7.9% of the sample.

The 39 donors, aged roughly 6 to 100 years, were systemically healthy Caucasian individuals from Russia. Each donor gave roughly 11 milliliters of peripheral blood, drawn into EDTA-treated Vacutainer tubes. Ficoll-Paque density-gradient centrifugation was used to isolate PBMCs, with at least 6.5 million obtained per sample. Trizol reagent was used to extract total RNA from PBMCs, with at least 5.5 micrograms per sample. The percentages of naive CD45RAhigh/CD27high T cells were determined by flow cytometry on a PBMC aliquot from every donor. As concerns this clonotype: This clone's antigen is unknown. No qualities accompany the bases; no much larger clone lies one base away.

Sequences WSHSY (CDR1) and SAAADI (CDR2) are obtained from the germline V gene. Trimmed from V: 0 bases; trimmed from J: 2 bases; junction bases lacking a gene match: 2. Counted from cysteine to phenylalanine, this CDR3 has 15 amino acids. The only DNA kept is the CDR3, 45 bases in frame from the first base. Sample: blood. The chain joins TRBV10-2 to TRBJ2-3; the central 7 bases match TRBD2. The receptor's source is a woman aged 18 to 35 in good health. The sequence in DNA is TGCGCCAGCAGTGAGTCGGGACTACCCACAGATACGCAGTATTTT. This gives the protein CASSESGLPTDTQYF.